Each of the 29 T cell receptor beta chains below was sequenced from the same sample in a study of cytomegalovirus exposure and HLA in healthy donors. The study ran its PCR with 60 Vbeta and 13 Jbeta primers. Repertoires were generated with immunoSEQ multiplex PCR, while TCRdb's copy carries only in-frame clones and drops some. The table records about 52,000 clones, roughly three fifths of them present only once. Sequenced material: PBMCs. The source is a human donor in good health.

V usage is TRBV4-3 and J usage is TRBJ1-2; a weak D match, TRBD1 (5 bases). CDR1 and CDR2 from the germline V gene are LGHNA and YSLEER. The CDR3 contains 14 residues. The V gene lost 0 bases and the J gene lost 5 bases, with 10 bases spanning the gap. CDR3 nucleotides: TGCGCCAGCAGCCAAGAAAGAGGACAATATGGCTACACCTTC. Translated, it gives CASSQERGQYGYTF.

V is TRBV4-3 and J is TRBJ1-5; tentatively, D is TRBD1 (6 bases). V dropped 4 bases and J dropped 6 bases, with 10 bases sitting between them. Germline V gene data show CDR1 as LGHNA and CDR2 as YSLEER. This CDR3 has 13 amino acids. For the CDR3, the DNA is TGCGCCAGCAGCCCCTGGACAGCTCAGCCCCAGCATTTT. Translating gives CASSPWTAQPQHF.

The chain recombines TRBV6-4 with TRBJ2-7; TRBD2 aligns across 9 bases. CDR3 length: 15 residues. After removal of 3 bases from V and 5 bases from J, the junction contained 8 bases not matched to a gene. From germline, CDR1 is MRHNA and CDR2 SNTAGT. CDR3 sequence reads: CASSEERGAAHEQYF. The CDR3 nucleotides read TGTGCCAGCAGTGAGGAGCGGGGGGCCGCCCACGAGCAGTACTTC.

This clone was found a few times. The rearrangement uses TRBV9 and TRBJ2-7; TRBD1 matches 9 bases. V was pared by 0 bases and J by 5 bases, with 6 bases of the junction left unmatched. The CDR3 totals 15 residues. Germline-derived CDR1 and CDR2 are SGDLS and YYNGEE. Written as DNA, the CDR3 is TGTGCCAGCAGCGTAGCCGGGACAGGGAGGAACGAGCAGTACTTC. Its protein is CASSVAGTGRNEQYF. The full variable domain, completed using reference TRBV9 and TRBJ2-7, is DSGVTQTPKHLITATGQRVTLRCSPRSGDLSVYWYQQSLDQGLQFLIQYYNGEERAKGNILERFSAQQFPDLHSELNLSSLELGDSALYFCASSVAGTGRNEQYFGPGTRLTVT.

V and J are TRBV19 and TRBJ1-3; 8 nucleotides agree with TRBD1. Germline CDR1 and CDR2: LNHDA and SQIVND (reference sequence). With 5 bases clipped from V and 0 bases from J, the junction kept 6 bases outside the gene matches. The CDR3 length is 16 residues. The CDR3, as DNA: TGTGCCAGTAGTTCACGCGGGACAGGCTCTGGAAACACCATATATTTT. This encodes CASSSRGTGSGNTIYF.

This clone was detected only a few times. The chain combines TRBV5-6 with TRBJ2-5, with D possibly matching TRBD1 (6 bases). This CDR3 has 14 amino acids. CDR1 SGHDT and CDR2 YYEEEE come from the germline V gene. Trimming shortened V by 1 base and J by 3 bases, and 10 bases separated the two germline ends. Written as DNA, the CDR3 is TGTGCCAGCAGCTTGCCAGGGGCCGAAGAGACCCAGTACTTC. Protein product: CASSLPGAEETQYF.

The gene calls are TRBV18 and TRBJ1-1; TRBD1 matches at 7 bases. J gave up 5 bases and V 6 bases, and 6 bases lay outside the gene matches. Germline lookup yields CDR1 KGHSH and CDR2 LQKENI. This CDR3 region has 13 residues. The CDR3 DNA is TGTGCCAGCTCCCTTACAGGGGAAACTGAAGCTTTCTTT. It translates to CASSLTGETEAFF.

In its sample, this clone was seen a few times. This chain joins TRBV6-1 and TRBJ2-5; 14 nucleotides match TRBD2. There are 16 residues in the CDR3. In germline, CDR1 is MNHNS, CDR2 SASEGT. The J segment lost 2 bases and the V segment lost 4 bases, leaving 3 bases of the junction unmatched. For the CDR3, the DNA is TGTGCCAGCAGTGCCCGACTAGCGGGGGGGCAAGAGACCCAGTACTTC. Translation: CASSARLAGGQETQYF.

Only a few counts were recorded for this clone. The CDR3 here is CASYISGGAKETQYF. The CDR3 bases are TGTGCCAGCTACATCTCTGGCGGCGCCAAAGAGACCCAGTACTTC. V is TRBV6-6 and J is TRBJ2-5, with D unclear. This CDR3 contains 15 residues. Looked up from germline, CDR1 is MNHNY and CDR2 is SVGAGI (reference sequence). The V end was cut by 8 bases, the J end by 3 bases, with 19 bases between.

J is TRBJ1-6 and V is TRBV5-8; D remains ambiguous. This CDR3 is built from 15 residues. Germline V gives CDR1 SGHTS, CDR2 YDEGEE. Trimming took off 3 bases at V and 0 bases at J, with 7 bases between the two ends. CDR3: CASSSRSSYNSPLHF. The CDR3 bases are TGTGCCAGCAGCTCCCGGAGCTCCTATAATTCACCCCTCCACTTT.

The genes are TRBV19 and TRBJ1-2; maybe TRBD1 (6 bases). CDR1 and CDR2 from the germline V gene are LNHDA and SQIVND (reference sequence). The ends were cut back, 3 bases at V and 2 bases at J, with 13 bases in the middle. The CDR3 totals 15 residues. CDR3 region: CASSIYAGENYGYTF. The CDR3 DNA reads as TGTGCCAGTAGTATCTATGCAGGGGAAAACTATGGCTACACCTTC.

This chain connects TRBV6-5 to TRBJ2-1; D is unresolved. The V gene lost 2 bases and the J gene lost 3 bases, with 14 bases spanning the gap. The length of the CDR3 is 16 residues. Germline V CDR1 and CDR2: MNHEY, SVGAGI. The CDR3 reads CASSYRSILLYNEQFF. CDR3 in DNA: TGTGCCAGCAGTTACCGCAGTATCCTCCTCTACAATGAGCAGTTCTTC.

CDR3 sequence (DNA): TGCGCCCCCTCCAGGCCTCGGAACACTGAAGCTTTCTTT. Amino acids: CAPSRPRNTEAFF. V is TRBV10-1 and J is TRBJ1-1; D ambiguous. The CDR3 contains 13 residues. V lost 11 bases, J lost 1 base, and 14 bases lay in between. CDR1 and CDR2 from the germline V gene are WNHNN and SYGVQD (reference sequence).

This clone has just a few counts. This rearrangement joins TRBV2 to TRBJ2-1; D unclear. This CDR3 has 13 amino acids. Looked up from germline, CDR1 is SNHLY and CDR2 is FYNNEI. Trimming stripped 4 bases from V and 5 bases from J, with 9 bases between. CDR3: CASSGMRNNEQFF. The CDR3 DNA is TGTGCCAGCAGTGGTATGAGGAACAATGAGCAGTTCTTC.

This chain connects TRBV7-9 to TRBJ1-6; 7 positions agree with TRBD1. Unmatched junction bases numbered 2, after V lost 8 bases and J lost 7 bases. The germline V gene has CDR1 SEHNR and CDR2 FQNEAQ (reference sequence). CDR3 size: 12 residues. CDR3 region: CASGQENSPLHF. CDR3 nucleotide sequence: TGTGCCAGCGGACAGGAAAATTCACCCCTCCACTTT.

V usage is TRBV27 and J usage is TRBJ2-1; 7 bases are shared with TRBD2. The V gene's germline CDR1 is MNHEY and CDR2 SMNVEV (reference sequence). V dropped 7 bases and J dropped 2; count of bases not matched to a gene: 5. The CDR3 length is 14 residues. The CDR3 coding sequence is TGTGCCAGCAAAGACCGGGGGGCCTACAATGAGCAGTTCTTC. Its translation is CASKDRGAYNEQFF.

The genes are TRBV18 and TRBJ1-4; 7 positions agree with TRBD1. The CDR3 is 15 residues long. V shed 6 bases and J 2 bases; nucleotides not matched to a gene: 6. Germline CDR1 KGHSH, CDR2 LQKENI. The DNA for the CDR3 is TGTGCCAGCTCCCCCGGGACAGCCACTAATGAAAAACTGTTTTTT. Residues: CASSPGTATNEKLFF.

This chain connects TRBV2 to TRBJ2-5; possibly TRBD2 for D (6 bases). Germline loops: CDR1 SNHLY, CDR2 FYNNEI. V was trimmed by 7 bases and J by 9 bases, leaving 12 bases between them. This CDR3 is 11 amino acids long. CDR3 protein: CASKGVAAQYF. CDR3 sequence (DNA): TGTGCCAGCAAAGGGGTAGCGGCCCAGTACTTC.

This clone was detected a few times. The chain joins TRBV10-3 to TRBJ1-2; TRBD1 agrees at 7 bases. Germline-derived CDR1 and CDR2 are ENHRY and SYGVKD. The CDR3 runs to 14 residues. V shed 7 bases and J 2 bases; nucleotides not matched to a gene: 7. DNA of the CDR3: TGTGCCATCACTAAGGGACAGATGAACTATGGCTACACCTTC. Translation: CAITKGQMNYGYTF.

The sample holds one count of this clone. This chain links TRBV5-8 with TRBJ2-2, with 7 nucleotides matching TRBD1. CDR1 is SGHTS, CDR2 YDEGEE, per germline. The length of the CDR3 is 14 residues. After removal of 4 bases from V and 4 bases from J, the junction contained 4 bases not matched to a gene. CDR3 coding DNA: TGTGCCAGCAGCGCGACAGGGCCCACCGGGGAGCTGTTTTTT. Translation gives CASSATGPTGELFF.

The chain links TRBV7-9 to TRBJ2-4; possibly TRBD2 for D (6 bases). Germline loops: CDR1 SEHNR, CDR2 FQNEAQ (reference sequence). The CDR3 loop spans 13 amino acids. Trimming stripped 0 bases from V and 13 bases from J, with 13 bases between. The CDR3 DNA is TGTGCCAGCAGCTTAGCGCAGGAGGGTCGGCAGTACTTC. Protein product: CASSLAQEGRQYF.

The gene calls are TRBV29-1 and TRBJ2-5, with TRBD1 matching 9 bases. The assigned J gene may be wrong: the sequence end matches TRBJ2-7 better. The CDR3 contains 14 residues. Germline CDR1 reads SQVTM; CDR2 reads ANQGSEA. The CDR3 sequence: CSVLSGTGKYEQYF. The CDR3 DNA reads as TGCAGCGTTTTGTCCGGGACAGGGAAGTACGAGCAGTACTTC.

The chain links TRBV2 to TRBJ2-2; D is unresolved. Trimming took 3 bases from V and 7 from J, leaving 6 bases between them. Germline V gene sequence: CDR1 SNHLY, CDR2 FYNNEI. The CDR3 is 12 amino acids. CDR3 bases: TGTGCCAGCAGTGACTCTTACGGGGAGCTGTTTTTT. Encoded protein: CASSDSYGELFF.

This chain connects TRBV9 to TRBJ2-7; a weak D match, TRBD2 (7 bases). Per the germline V gene, CDR1 is SGDLS and CDR2 is YYNGEE. V shed 4 bases and J shed 0 bases, with 23 bases lying between them. The CDR3 consists of 18 residues. The CDR3 DNA follows: TGTGCCAGCAGCCCCCTCAGTGGAGGGGGGGCCGGCTCCTACGAGCAGTACTTC. This translates into CASSPLSGGGAGSYEQYF.

The V and J genes are TRBV9 and TRBJ2-3, with TRBD2 matching 8 bases. In germline, CDR1 is SGDLS, CDR2 YYNGEE. The CDR3 is 16 amino acids. V gave up 0 bases and J gave up 0 bases; unmatched junction bases: 3. In DNA form, the CDR3 reads TGTGCCAGCAGCGTAGTCGGGGGGGGTAGCACAGATACGCAGTATTTT. This codes for CASSVVGGGSTDTQYF.

The chain uses TRBV5-1 and TRBJ2-7, with 10 bases fitting TRBD1. The trim removed 6 bases at V and 6 bases at J, leaving 9 bases unmatched. The CDR3 runs to 14 residues. The germline V gene encodes CDR1 SGHRS and CDR2 YFSETQ. The CDR3 loop is CASKATGGVPEQYF. CDR3 in DNA: TGCGCCAGCAAGGCGACAGGGGGCGTCCCCGAGCAGTACTTC. Drawing the rest from reference TRBV5-1 and TRBJ2-7, the complete variable domain is KAGVTQTPRYLIKTRGQQVTLSCSPISGHRSVSWYQQTPGQGLQFLFEYFSETQRNKGNFPGRFSGRQFSNSRSEMNVSTLELGDSALYLCASKATGGVPEQYFGPGTRLTVT.

The chain is built from TRBV4-3 and TRBJ1-4; D is unresolved. CDR1 is LGHNA, CDR2 YSLEER, per germline. The CDR3 totals 16 residues. Trimming shortened V by 0 bases and J by 0 bases, and 8 bases separated the two germline ends. CDR3 coding DNA: TGCGCCAGCAGCCAAGAAGCGGCTGCAACTAATGAAAAACTGTTTTTT. Amino acid sequence: CASSQEAAATNEKLFF.

This clone was detected a few times. The V and J genes are TRBV19 and TRBJ2-2; 8 nucleotides line up with TRBD1. From germline, CDR1 is LNHDA and CDR2 SQIVND (reference sequence). J lost 2 bases, V lost 0 bases, and 11 bases had no gene match. This CDR3 comprises 19 residues. CDR3 nucleotides: TGTGCCAGTAGTATAGACAGGGGGCCAAGCGGGCTTAACACCGGGGAGCTGTTTTTT. Amino acid sequence: CASSIDRGPSGLNTGELFF.

The genes are TRBV12-5 and TRBJ1-1; tentative D call: TRBD1 (6 bases). This CDR3 comprises 17 residues. Germline CDR1 is LGHNT and CDR2 is FRNRAP. The germline V and J ends were trimmed by 1 base and 2 bases, with 17 bases remaining between them. This chain's CDR3 is CASGLEIRLGHNTEAFF. The CDR3 region has the DNA TGTGCTAGTGGTTTGGAAATTCGGCTGGGACACAACACTGAAGCTTTCTTT.